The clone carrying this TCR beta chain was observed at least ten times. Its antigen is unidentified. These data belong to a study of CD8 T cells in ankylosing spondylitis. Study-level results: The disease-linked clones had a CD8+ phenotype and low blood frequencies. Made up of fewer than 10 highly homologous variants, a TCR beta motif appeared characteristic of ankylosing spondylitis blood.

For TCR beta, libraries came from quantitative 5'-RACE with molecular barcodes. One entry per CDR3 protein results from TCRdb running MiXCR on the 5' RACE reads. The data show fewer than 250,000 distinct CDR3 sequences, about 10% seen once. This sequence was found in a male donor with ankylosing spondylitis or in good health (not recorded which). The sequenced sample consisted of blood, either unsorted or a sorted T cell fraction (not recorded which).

DNA of the CDR3: TGCGCCAGCAGCCCGGCCCAGGGGGGACAACAGCCCCAGCATTTT. It is translated as CASSPAQGGQQPQHF. V usage is TRBV4-1 and J usage is TRBJ1-5; 7 positions match TRBD1. This CDR3 is 15 amino acids long. Germline CDR1 is MGHRA and CDR2 is YSYEKL. V lost 4 bases to trimming and J lost 7 bases; unmatched junction nucleotides: 10.